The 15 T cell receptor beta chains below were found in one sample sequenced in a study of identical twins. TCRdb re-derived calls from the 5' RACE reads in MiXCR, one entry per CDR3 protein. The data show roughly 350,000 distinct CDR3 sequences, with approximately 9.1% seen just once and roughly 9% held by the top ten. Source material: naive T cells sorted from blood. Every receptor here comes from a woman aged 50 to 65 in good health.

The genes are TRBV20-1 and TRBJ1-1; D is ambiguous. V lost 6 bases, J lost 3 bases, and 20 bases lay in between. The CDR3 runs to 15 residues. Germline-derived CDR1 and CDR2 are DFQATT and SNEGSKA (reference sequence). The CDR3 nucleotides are TGCAGTGCCCGACTTGCGGCCTCGGCTGACACTGAAGCTTTCTTT. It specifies CSARLAASADTEAFF.

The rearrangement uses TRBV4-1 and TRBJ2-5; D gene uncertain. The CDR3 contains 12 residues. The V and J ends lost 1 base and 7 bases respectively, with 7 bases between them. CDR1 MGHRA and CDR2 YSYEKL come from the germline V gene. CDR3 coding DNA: TGCGCCAGCAGCCAAGTCTTGGGGACCCAGTACTTC. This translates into CASSQVLGTQYF.

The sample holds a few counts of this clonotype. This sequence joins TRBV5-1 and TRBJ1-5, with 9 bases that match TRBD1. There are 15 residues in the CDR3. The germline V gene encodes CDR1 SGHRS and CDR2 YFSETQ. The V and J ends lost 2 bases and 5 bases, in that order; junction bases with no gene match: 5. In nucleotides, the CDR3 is TGCGCCAGCAGCTTTACAGGGGGCGCAGATCAGCCCCAGCATTTT. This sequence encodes CASSFTGGADQPQHF. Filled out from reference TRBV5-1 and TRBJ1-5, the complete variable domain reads KAGVTQTPRYLIKTRGQQVTLSCSPISGHRSVSWYQQTPGQGLQFLFEYFSETQRNKGNFPGRFSGRQFSNSRSEMNVSTLELGDSALYLCASSFTGGADQPQHFGDGTRLSIL.

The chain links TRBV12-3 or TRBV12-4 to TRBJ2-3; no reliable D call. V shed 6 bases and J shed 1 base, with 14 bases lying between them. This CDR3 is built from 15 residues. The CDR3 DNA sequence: TGTGCCAGCAGAAAGACCCGTGGGGGCACAGATACGCAGTATTTT. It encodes CASRKTRGGTDTQYF.

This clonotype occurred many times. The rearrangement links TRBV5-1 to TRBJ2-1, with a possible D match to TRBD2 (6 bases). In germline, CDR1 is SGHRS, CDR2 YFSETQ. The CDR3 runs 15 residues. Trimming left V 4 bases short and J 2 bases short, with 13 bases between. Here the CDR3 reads CASSTGGSAYNEQFF. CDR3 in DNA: TGCGCCAGCAGCACCGGAGGGTCGGCCTACAATGAGCAGTTCTTC.

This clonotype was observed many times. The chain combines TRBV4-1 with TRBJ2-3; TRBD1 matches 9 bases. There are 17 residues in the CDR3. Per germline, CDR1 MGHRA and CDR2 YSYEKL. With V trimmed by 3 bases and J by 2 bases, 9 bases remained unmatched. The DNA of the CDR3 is TGCGCCAGCAGCCACCCGAGGGAACAGGGGGCCACAGATACGCAGTATTTT. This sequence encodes CASSHPREQGATDTQYF.

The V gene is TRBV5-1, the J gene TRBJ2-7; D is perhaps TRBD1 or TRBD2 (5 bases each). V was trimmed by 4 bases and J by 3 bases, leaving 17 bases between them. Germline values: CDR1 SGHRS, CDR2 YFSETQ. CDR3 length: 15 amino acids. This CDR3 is CASSGRDVGDYEQYF. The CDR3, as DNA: TGCGCCAGCAGCGGAAGGGACGTCGGGGACTACGAGCAGTACTTC. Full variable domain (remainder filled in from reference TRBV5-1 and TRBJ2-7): KAGVTQTPRYLIKTRGQQVTLSCSPISGHRSVSWYQQTPGQGLQFLFEYFSETQRNKGNFPGRFSGRQFSNSRSEMNVSTLELGDSALYLCASSGRDVGDYEQYFGPGTRLTVT.

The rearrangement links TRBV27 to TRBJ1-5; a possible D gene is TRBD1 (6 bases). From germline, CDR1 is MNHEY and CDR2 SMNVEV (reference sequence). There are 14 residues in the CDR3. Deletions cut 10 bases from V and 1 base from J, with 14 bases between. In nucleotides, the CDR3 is TGTGCCATAAGCCGGGGGGCGAGCAATCAGCCCCAGCATTTT. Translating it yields CAISRGASNQPQHF.

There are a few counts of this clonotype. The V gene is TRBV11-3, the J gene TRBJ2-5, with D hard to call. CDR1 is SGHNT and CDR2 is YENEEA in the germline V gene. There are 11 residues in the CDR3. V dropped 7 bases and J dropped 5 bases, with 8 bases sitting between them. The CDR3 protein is CASTWGETQYF. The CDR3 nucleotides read TGTGCCAGCACGTGGGGTGAGACCCAGTACTTC.

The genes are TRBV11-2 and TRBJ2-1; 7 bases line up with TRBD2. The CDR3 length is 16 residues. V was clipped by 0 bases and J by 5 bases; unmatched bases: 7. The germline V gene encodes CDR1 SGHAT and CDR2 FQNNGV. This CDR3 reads CASSLDIGLEDNEQFF. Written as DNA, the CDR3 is TGTGCCAGCAGCTTAGATATAGGACTAGAGGACAATGAGCAGTTCTTC.

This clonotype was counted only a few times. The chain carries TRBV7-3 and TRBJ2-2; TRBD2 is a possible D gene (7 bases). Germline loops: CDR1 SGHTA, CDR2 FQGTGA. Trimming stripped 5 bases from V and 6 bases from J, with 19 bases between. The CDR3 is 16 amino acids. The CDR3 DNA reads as TGTGCCAGCAGCCCCGAGGGGGGGGGCAGGTCCGGGGAGCTGTTTTTT. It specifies CASSPEGGGRSGELFF.

The CDR3 DNA reads TGTGCCAGCAGTTATGTACAGGGTAGCGAGCAGTACTTC. It yields the protein CASSYVQGSEQYF. J is TRBJ2-7 and V is TRBV6-6, with a weak D call TRBD1 (6 bases). Germline CDR1 reads MNHNY; CDR2 reads SVGAGI (reference sequence). The CDR3 spans 13 residues. Trimming took 3 bases from V and 6 from J, leaving 12 bases between them.

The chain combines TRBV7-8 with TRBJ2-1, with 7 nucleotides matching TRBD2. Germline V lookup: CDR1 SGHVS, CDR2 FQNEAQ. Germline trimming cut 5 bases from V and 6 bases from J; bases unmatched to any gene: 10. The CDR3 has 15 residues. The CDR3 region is CASSQWEGEANEQFF. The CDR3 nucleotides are TGTGCCAGCAGCCAATGGGAGGGAGAGGCCAATGAGCAGTTCTTC.

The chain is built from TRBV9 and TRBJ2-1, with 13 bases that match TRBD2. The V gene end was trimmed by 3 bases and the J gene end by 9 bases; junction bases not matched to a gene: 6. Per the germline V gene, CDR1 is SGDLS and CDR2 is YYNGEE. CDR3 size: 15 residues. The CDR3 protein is CASSAGLAGVLEQFF. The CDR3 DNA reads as TGTGCCAGCAGCGCCGGACTAGCGGGAGTTCTTGAGCAGTTCTTC.

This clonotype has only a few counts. CDR3 sequence (DNA): TGCAGTGCTAGAGATCCGTCGGGGGTGAACACTGAAGCTTTCTTT. Translation: CSARDPSGVNTEAFF. The rearrangement links TRBV20-1 to TRBJ1-1; the D gene is possibly TRBD1 (5 bases). This CDR3 contains 15 residues. Per germline, CDR1 DFQATT and CDR2 SNEGSKA (reference sequence). The V and J ends lost 0 bases and 0 bases respectively, with 11 bases between them.